The 4 T cell receptor beta chains below come from one sample, sequenced in a study of T cell repertoires in cytomegalovirus infection. TCRdb fed the reads into MiXCR, producing one record per CDR3 protein. The table includes around 490,000 distinct CDR3 sequences, 26% detected once. Sequencing was performed on PBMCs. The receptor source for this set is a human donor in good health (CMV status not recorded). Some clones in this sample may be carry-over from other donors' samples.

This clonotype was recorded at least ten times. V usage is TRBV7-2 and J usage is TRBJ2-3, with 7 bases matching TRBD2. The CDR3 is made up of 15 amino acids. V lost 3 bases to trimming and J lost 4 bases; unmatched junction nucleotides: 7. Looked up from germline, CDR1 is SGHTA and CDR2 is FQGNSA. The CDR3 nucleotides are TGTGCCAGCAGCTTTCGGGGGAGCGGGGCAGATACGCAGTATTTT. Translation gives CASSFRGSGADTQYF.

There are many counts of this clonotype. The rearrangement joins TRBV7-2 to TRBJ2-1, with D possibly being TRBD2 (5 bases). This CDR3 region has 12 residues. In germline, CDR1 is SGHTA, CDR2 FQGNSA. With 3 bases removed from V and 6 bases from J, the gap between germline ends came to 6 bases. CDR3 nucleotide sequence: TGTGCCAGCAGCTTCCGGGGCAATGAGCAGTTCTTC. Translating it yields CASSFRGNEQFF.

This clonotype was observed a handful of times. The chain combines TRBV6-2 or TRBV6-3 with TRBJ2-3, with 11 bases identical to TRBD2. The V gene's germline CDR1 is MNHEY and CDR2 SVGEGT. The CDR3 runs to 18 residues. J gave up 5 bases and V 4 bases, and 14 bases lay outside the gene matches. The CDR3 coding sequence is TGTGCCAGCAGTTCCATCTCGTTAGCGGGAGGGCCTAGAGATACGCAGTATTTT. Translating it yields CASSSISLAGGPRDTQYF.

The V and J genes are TRBV10-3 and TRBJ2-7; no reliable D call. Germline V lookup: CDR1 ENHRY, CDR2 SYGVKD. V dropped 3 bases and J dropped 0 bases, with 12 bases sitting between them. The CDR3 covers 15 residues. The CDR3 nucleotides read TGTGCCATCAGTGACCGTTCGAAGAGCTCCTACGAGCAGTACTTC. Translation gives CAISDRSKSSYEQYF.